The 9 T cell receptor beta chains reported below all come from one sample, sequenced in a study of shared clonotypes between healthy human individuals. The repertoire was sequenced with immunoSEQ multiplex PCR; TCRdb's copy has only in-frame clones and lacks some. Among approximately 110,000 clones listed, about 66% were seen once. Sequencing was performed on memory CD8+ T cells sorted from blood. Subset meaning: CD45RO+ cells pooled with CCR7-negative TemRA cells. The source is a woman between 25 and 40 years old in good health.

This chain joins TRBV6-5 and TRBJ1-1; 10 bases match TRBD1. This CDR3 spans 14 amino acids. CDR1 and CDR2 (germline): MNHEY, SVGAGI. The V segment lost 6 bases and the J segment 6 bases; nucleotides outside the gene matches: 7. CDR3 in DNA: TGTGCCAGCAGACCAGACAGGGGGCTATCTGAAGCTTTCTTT. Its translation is CASRPDRGLSEAFF.

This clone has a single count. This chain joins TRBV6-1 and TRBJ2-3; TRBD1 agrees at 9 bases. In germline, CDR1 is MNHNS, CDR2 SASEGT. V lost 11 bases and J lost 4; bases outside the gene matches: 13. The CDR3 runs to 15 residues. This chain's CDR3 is CAGEVTGGWADTQYF. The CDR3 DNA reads TGTGCCGGAGAAGTGACAGGGGGTTGGGCAGATACGCAGTATTTT.

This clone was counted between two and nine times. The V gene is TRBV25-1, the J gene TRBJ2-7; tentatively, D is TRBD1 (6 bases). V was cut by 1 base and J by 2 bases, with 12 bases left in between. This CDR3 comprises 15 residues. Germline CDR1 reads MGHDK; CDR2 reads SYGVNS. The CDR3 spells CASSESGTPAYEQYF. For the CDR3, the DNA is TGTGCCAGCAGTGAATCCGGGACACCCGCCTACGAGCAGTACTTC.

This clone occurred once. Written as DNA, the CDR3 is TGTGCCACCAGCAGGAGGATGGAGGGGGCGGACGAGCAGTACTTC. Translating gives CATSRRMEGADEQYF. The V call is TRBV15, the J call TRBJ2-7; possibly TRBD1 for D (7 bases). Trimming left V 3 bases short and J 5 bases short, with 17 bases between. The germline V gene encodes CDR1 LNHNV and CDR2 YYDKDF (reference sequence). CDR3 length equals 15 residues.

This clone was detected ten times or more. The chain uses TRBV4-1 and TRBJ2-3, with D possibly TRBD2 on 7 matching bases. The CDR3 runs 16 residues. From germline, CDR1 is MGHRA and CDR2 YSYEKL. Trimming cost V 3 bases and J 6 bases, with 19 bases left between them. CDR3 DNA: TGCGCCAGCAGCCACCCTTTCGGGAGGCAGGGGGATACGCAGTATTTT. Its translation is CASSHPFGRQGDTQYF.

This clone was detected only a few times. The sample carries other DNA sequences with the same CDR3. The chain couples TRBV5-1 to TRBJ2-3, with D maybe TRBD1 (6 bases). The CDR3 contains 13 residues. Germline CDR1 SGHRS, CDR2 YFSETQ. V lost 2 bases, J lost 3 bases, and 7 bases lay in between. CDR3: CASSFGQTDTQYF. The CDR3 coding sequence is TGCGCCAGCAGCTTCGGACAGACAGATACGCAGTATTTT.

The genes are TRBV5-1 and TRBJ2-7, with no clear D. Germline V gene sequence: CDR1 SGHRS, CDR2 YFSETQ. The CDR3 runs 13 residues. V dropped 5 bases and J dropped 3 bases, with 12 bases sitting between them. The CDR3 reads CASSGPPNYEQYF. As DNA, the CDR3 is TGCGCCAGCAGTGGACCCCCTAACTACGAGCAGTACTTC.

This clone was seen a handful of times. The CDR3 sequence: CASSPIQGAREQYF. CDR3 bases: TGTGCCAGCAGCCCTATACAGGGGGCGAGGGAGCAGTACTTC. The J gene is TRBJ2-7, the V gene TRBV28, with TRBD1 matching over 9 bases. The CDR3 covers 14 residues. With V trimmed by 6 bases and J by 7 bases, 10 bases remained unmatched. Germline V lookup: CDR1 MDHEN, CDR2 SYDVKM. Looking up the rest from reference TRBV28 and TRBJ2-7 gives the full variable domain: DVKVTQSSRYLVKRTGEKVFLECVQDMDHENMFWYRQDPGLGLRLIYFSYDVKMKEKGDIPEGYSVSREKKERFSLILESASTNQTSMYLCASSPIQGAREQYFGPGTRLTVT.

CDR3 residues: CASNYRGGYTDTQYF. As DNA, the CDR3 is TGTGCCAGCAACTACAGGGGTGGATACACAGATACGCAGTATTTT. V and J are TRBV6-5 and TRBJ2-3; 7 bases match TRBD1. The CDR3 consists of 15 residues. CDR1 MNHEY and CDR2 SVGAGI come from the germline V gene. Trimming removed 7 bases from V and 2 bases from J; junction bases left unmatched: 9.